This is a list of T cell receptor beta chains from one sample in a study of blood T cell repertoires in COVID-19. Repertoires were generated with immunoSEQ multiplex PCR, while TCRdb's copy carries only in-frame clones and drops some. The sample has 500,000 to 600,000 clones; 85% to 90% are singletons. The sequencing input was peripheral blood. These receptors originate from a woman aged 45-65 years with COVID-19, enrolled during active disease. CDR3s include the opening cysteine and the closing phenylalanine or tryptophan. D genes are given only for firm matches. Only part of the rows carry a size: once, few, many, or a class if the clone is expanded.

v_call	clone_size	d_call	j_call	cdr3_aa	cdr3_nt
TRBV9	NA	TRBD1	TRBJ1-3	CASSVGGTGVGNTIYF	TGTGCCAGCAGCGTAGGTGGGACAGGGGTTGGAAACACCATATATTTT
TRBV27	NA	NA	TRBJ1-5	CASGGFGQPQHF	TGTGCCAGTGGGGGGTTTGGGCAGCCCCAGCATTTT
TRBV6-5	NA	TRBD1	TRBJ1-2	CASRGQGAGYGYTF	TGTGCCAGCAGAGGACAGGGGGCCGGCTATGGCTACACCTTC
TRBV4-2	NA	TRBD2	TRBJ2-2	CASSRDYSANTGELFF	TGTGCCAGCAGCCGGGACTACTCCGCGAACACCGGGGAGCTGTTTTTT
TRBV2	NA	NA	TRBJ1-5	CASKSGLFRPQHF	TGTGCCAGCAAATCAGGGCTGTTTCGGCCCCAGCATTTT
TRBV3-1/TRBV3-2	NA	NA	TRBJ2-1	CASSQDNEVGGHNEQFF	TGTGCCAGCAGCCAAGATAATGAGGTAGGGGGACACAATGAGCAGTTCTTC
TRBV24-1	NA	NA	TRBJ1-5	CATSFAEDQPQHF	TGTGCCACCTCGTTTGCTGAGGATCAGCCCCAGCATTTT
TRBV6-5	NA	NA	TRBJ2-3	CASSYSEVLRDTQYF	TGTGCCAGCAGTTACTCAGAGGTCCTGAGGGATACGCAGTATTTT
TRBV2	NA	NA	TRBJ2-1	CASSEVRNEQFF	TGTGCCAGCAGTGAGGTGCGCAATGAGCAGTTCTTC
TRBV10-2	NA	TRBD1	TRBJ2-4	CASSAQGLGKNIQYF	TGCGCCAGCAGTGCACAGGGGTTGGGCAAAAACATTCAGTACTTC
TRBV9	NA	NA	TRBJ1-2	CASSVGQGGDYGYTF	TGTGCCAGCAGCGTCGGGCAGGGAGGTGACTATGGCTACACCTTC
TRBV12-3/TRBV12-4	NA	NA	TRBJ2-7	CASSSLRPGEQYF	TGTGCCAGCAGTTCCTTGAGGCCGGGGGAGCAGTACTTC
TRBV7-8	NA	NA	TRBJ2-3	CASSLGQADTQYF	TGTGCCAGCAGCTTAGGCCAAGCGGATACGCAGTATTTT
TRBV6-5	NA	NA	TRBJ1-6	CASNRYNSPLHF	TGTGCCAGCAATCGGTATAATTCACCCCTCCACTTT
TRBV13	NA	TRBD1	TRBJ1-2	CASSLDRGGGYTF	TGTGCCAGCAGCCTGGACAGGGGCGGAGGCTACACCTTC
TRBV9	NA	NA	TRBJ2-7	CASSGLSSYEQYF	TGTGCCAGCAGCGGCCTTAGCTCCTACGAGCAGTACTTC
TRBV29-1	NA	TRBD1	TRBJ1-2	CSVPFTGTGLGYTF	TGCAGCGTCCCTTTTACCGGGACAGGGCTTGGCTACACCTTC
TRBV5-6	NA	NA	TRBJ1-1	CASSLEGGEAFF	TGTGCCAGCAGCTTGGAGGGAGGTGAAGCTTTCTTT
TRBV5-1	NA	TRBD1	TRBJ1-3	CASSKGGTGNTGNTIYF	TGCGCCAGCAGCAAAGGAGGGACAGGCAACACTGGAAACACCATATATTTT
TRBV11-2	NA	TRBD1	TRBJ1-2	CASSLGQGDYGYTF	TGTGCCAGCAGCCTGGGGCAGGGGGACTATGGCTACACCTTC
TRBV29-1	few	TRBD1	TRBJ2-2	CSVLGQGSTGELFF	TGCAGCGTTTTAGGACAGGGGAGCACCGGGGAGCTGTTTTTT
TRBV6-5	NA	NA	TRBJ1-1	CASSPRPDPREAFF	TGTGCCAGCAGTCCCCGTCCCGACCCTAGAGAAGCTTTCTTT
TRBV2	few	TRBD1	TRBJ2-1	CASEGAWEGTNEQFF	TGTGCCAGCGAGGGGGCCTGGGAAGGGACCAATGAGCAGTTCTTC
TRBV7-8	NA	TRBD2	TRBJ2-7	CASSAAGGPLYEQYF	TGTGCCAGCAGCGCAGCGGGGGGGCCTCTCTACGAGCAGTACTTC
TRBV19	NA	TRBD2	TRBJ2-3	CASQAGGQTDTQYF	TGTGCCAGCCAGGCGGGGGGGCAAACAGATACGCAGTATTTT
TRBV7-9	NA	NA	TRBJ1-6	CASSLEDQRLSPLHF	TGTGCCAGCAGCTTAGAAGACCAGAGGCTTTCACCCCTCCACTTT
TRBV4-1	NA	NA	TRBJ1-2	CASSQGTGPNYGYTF	TGCGCCAGCAGCCAAGGAACAGGGCCTAACTATGGCTACACCTTC
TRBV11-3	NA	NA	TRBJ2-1	CASSLYPNEQFF	TGTGCCAGCAGCTTATATCCTAATGAGCAGTTCTTC
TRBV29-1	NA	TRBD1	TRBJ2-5	CSVPGQGLKTQYF	TGCAGCGTCCCTGGACAGGGTCTCAAGACCCAGTACTTC
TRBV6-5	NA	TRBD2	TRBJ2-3	CASSWSGAAGDTQYF	TGTGCCAGCAGTTGGAGCGGGGCAGCGGGAGATACGCAGTATTTT
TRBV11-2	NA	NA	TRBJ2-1	CASYAGREQFF	TGTGCCAGTTATGCGGGACGTGAGCAGTTCTTC
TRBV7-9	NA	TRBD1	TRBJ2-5	CASSYGQGGLLQETQYF	TGTGCCAGCAGCTACGGACAGGGGGGCCTCCTCCAAGAGACCCAGTACTTC
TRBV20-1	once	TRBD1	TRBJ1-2	CSVGTGGGYTF	TGCAGTGTCGGGACAGGAGGCGGCTACACCTTC
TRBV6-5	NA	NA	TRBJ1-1	CASSTANTEAFF	TGTGCCAGTTCGACAGCGAACACTGAAGCTTTCTTT
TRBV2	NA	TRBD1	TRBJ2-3	CASRGRPDTQYF	TGTGCCAGTAGGGGGCGACCAGATACGCAGTATTTT
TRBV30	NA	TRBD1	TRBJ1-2	CAWEEGTGSGYTF	TGTGCCTGGGAGGAAGGGACAGGGTCGGGCTACACCTTC
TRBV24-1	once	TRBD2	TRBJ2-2	CATSAHGGDWNTGELFF	TGTGCCACCAGTGCCCATGGGGGGGATTGGAACACCGGGGAGCTGTTTTTT
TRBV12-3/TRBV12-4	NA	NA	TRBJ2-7	CASSLGTVYEQYF	TGTGCCAGCAGTTTAGGGACAGTTTACGAGCAGTACTTC
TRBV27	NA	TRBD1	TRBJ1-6	CASSLSRDSYNSPLHF	TGTGCCAGCAGTTTATCACGGGACAGCTATAATTCACCCCTCCACTTT
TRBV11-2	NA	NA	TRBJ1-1	CASSLRWGLQLEAFF	TGTGCCAGCAGCTTAAGGTGGGGACTCCAACTCGAAGCTTTCTTT
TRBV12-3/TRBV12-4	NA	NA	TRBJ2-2	CASSRKTGELFF	TGTGCCAGCAGCCGCAAGACAGGGGAGCTGTTTTTT
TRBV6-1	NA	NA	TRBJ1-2	CASSEVRTVLGGYTF	TGTGCCAGCAGTGAAGTACGGACAGTTTTGGGTGGCTACACCTTC
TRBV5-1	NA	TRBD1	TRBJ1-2	CASSLTGQGYYGYTF	TGCGCCAGCAGCTTGACGGGACAGGGGTACTATGGCTACACCTTC
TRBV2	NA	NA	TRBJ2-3	CASSAGLDTQYF	TGTGCCAGCAGTGCGGGATTAGATACGCAGTATTTT
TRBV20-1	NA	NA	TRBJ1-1	CSASGLPTEAFF	TGCAGTGCTAGTGGGCTGCCGACTGAAGCTTTCTTT